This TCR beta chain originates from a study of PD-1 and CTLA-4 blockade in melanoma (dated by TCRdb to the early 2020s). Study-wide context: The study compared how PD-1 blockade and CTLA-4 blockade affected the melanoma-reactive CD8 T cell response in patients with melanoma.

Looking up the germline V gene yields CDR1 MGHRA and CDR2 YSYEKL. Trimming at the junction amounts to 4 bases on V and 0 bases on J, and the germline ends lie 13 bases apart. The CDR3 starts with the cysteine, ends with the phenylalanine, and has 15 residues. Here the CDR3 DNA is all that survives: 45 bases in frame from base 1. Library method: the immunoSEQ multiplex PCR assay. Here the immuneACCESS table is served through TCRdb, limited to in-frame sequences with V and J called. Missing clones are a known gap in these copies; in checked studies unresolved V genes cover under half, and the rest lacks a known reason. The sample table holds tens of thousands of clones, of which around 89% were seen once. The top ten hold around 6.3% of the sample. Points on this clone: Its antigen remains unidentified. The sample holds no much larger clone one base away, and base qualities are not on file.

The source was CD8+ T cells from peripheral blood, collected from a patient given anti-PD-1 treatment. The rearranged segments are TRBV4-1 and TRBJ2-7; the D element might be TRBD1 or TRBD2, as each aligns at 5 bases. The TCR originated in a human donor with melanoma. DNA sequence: TGCGCCAGCAGCCTCGGGACCTTGAGCTCCTACGAGCAGTACTTC. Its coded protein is CASSLGTLSSYEQYF.